These 12 T cell receptor beta chains share one sample of origin, sequenced in a study of graft-versus-host responses after intestinal transplantation. No antigen has been assigned to these receptors. The method was immunoSEQ multiplex PCR; TCRdb's version includes in-frame clones alone and lacks a portion of them. The sample shows around 120,000 clones, approximately 95% of them seen only once. Material: unstimulated CD4+ T cells sorted from spleen or lymph node cells, obtained before intestinal transplant. These receptors all stem from a human donor who received an intestinal transplant.

The rearrangement uses TRBV5-1 and TRBJ1-1; tentative D call: TRBD1 (5 bases). The germline V gene encodes CDR1 SGHRS and CDR2 YFSETQ. The length of the CDR3 is 16 residues. The V gene lost 3 bases and the J gene lost 4 bases, with 19 bases spanning the gap. As DNA, the CDR3 is TGCGCCAGCAGCTGGGGGATACGGGGGGATGGCACTGAAGCTTTCTTT. The encoded protein is CASSWGIRGDGTEAFF.

The sample holds one count of this clone. This sequence joins TRBV7-2 and TRBJ2-3, with 7 bases aligning to TRBD2. From germline, CDR1 is SGHTA and CDR2 FQGNSA. V was pared by 0 bases and J by 5 bases, with 2 bases of the junction left unmatched. The CDR3 consists of 14 residues. CDR3 in amino acids: CASSLAGGVDTQYF. The CDR3 coding sequence is TGTGCCAGCAGCTTAGCGGGAGGGGTAGATACGCAGTATTTT. The whole variable domain, remainder taken from reference TRBV7-2 and TRBJ2-3, is GAGVSQSPSNKVTEKGKDVELRCDPISGHTALYWYRQSLGQGLEFLIYFQGNSAPDKSGLPSDRFSAERTGGSVSTLTIQRTQQEDSAVYLCASSLAGGVDTQYFGPGTRLTVL.

The chain couples TRBV27 to TRBJ1-2; D is unclear. Trimming took off 0 bases at V and 0 bases at J, with 11 bases between the two ends. The CDR3 length is 16 residues. Germline V gene lookup returns CDR1 MNHEY and CDR2 SMNVEV (reference sequence). The CDR3 protein is CASSLSAGVSNYGYTF. CDR3 coding DNA: TGTGCCAGCAGTTTATCGGCAGGAGTCTCTAACTATGGCTACACCTTC.

The rearrangement uses TRBV19 and TRBJ1-2; D unresolved. CDR3 length equals 14 residues. The germline V and J ends were trimmed by 4 bases and 4 bases, with 13 bases remaining between them. CDR1 is LNHDA and CDR2 is SQIVND in the germline V gene (reference sequence). CDR3 region: CASSSFPEVYGYTF. CDR3 DNA sequence: TGTGCCAGTAGTAGTTTTCCGGAAGTCTATGGCTACACCTTC.

The gene calls are TRBV6-1 and TRBJ2-5; D possibly matches TRBD1 or TRBD2 (5 bases each). The CDR3 spans 13 residues. V was clipped by 3 bases and J by 7 bases, with 12 bases between them. Germline V gives CDR1 MNHNS, CDR2 SASEGT. DNA for the CDR3: TGTGCCAGCAGTGAGGCCGGGACGACGACCCAGTACTTC. The encoded protein is CASSEAGTTTQYF.

The chain links TRBV7-2 to TRBJ2-2, with D tentatively TRBD1 (6 bases). The V gene lost 2 bases and the J gene lost 4 bases, with 11 bases spanning the gap. The germline CDR1 and CDR2 sequences are SGHTA and FQGNSA. CDR3 length equals 15 residues. The DNA of the CDR3 is TGTGCCAGCAGCTTAATGGGGGCCGTCACCGGGGAGCTGTTTTTT. Its translation: CASSLMGAVTGELFF.

The table lists this clone with a few counts. V is TRBV7-2 and J is TRBJ2-7; 7 bases map to TRBD2. After removal of 4 bases from V and 7 bases from J, the junction contained 7 bases not matched to a gene. Germline CDR1 is SGHTA and CDR2 is FQGNSA. The CDR3 has 13 residues. In DNA, the CDR3 is TGTGCCAGCAGCTACGGGACTACCAGGGAGCAGTACTTC. Amino acids: CASSYGTTREQYF.

A note on this clone: The junction and the germline gene differ at one end; a read error may be behind it. The rearrangement joins TRBV28 to TRBJ2-1, with unresolved D. Germline V gene data show CDR1 as MDHEN and CDR2 as SYDVKM. CDR3 length: 12 residues. The CDR3 DNA reads TGTGCCAGCAGTTTAGGTTATGAGCACCCGGTCTTC. This translates into CASSLGYEHPVF.

The J gene is TRBJ1-2, the V gene TRBV6-1, with 7 positions matching TRBD1. Germline V gives CDR1 MNHNS, CDR2 SASEGT. The CDR3 has 13 amino acids. The V and J ends lost 6 bases and 8 bases, in that order; junction bases with no gene match: 9. The CDR3 region is CASRKGALGGYTF. In nucleotides, the CDR3 is TGTGCCAGCAGGAAGGGGGCTTTAGGGGGCTACACCTTC.

The DNA for the CDR3 is TGTGCCAGCAGCTTAGCGTGGGAAGCCAAGGGGGAGCAGTACTTC. Protein sequence: CASSLAWEAKGEQYF. This rearrangement joins TRBV7-9 to TRBJ2-5; possible D gene TRBD1, 6 bases. This CDR3 is 15 amino acids long. The germline V gene encodes CDR1 SEHNR and CDR2 FQNEAQ (reference sequence). V lost 0 bases and J 11 bases, leaving 19 bases between the germline ends.

The J gene is TRBJ2-7, the V gene TRBV27; D is unclear. V gave up 10 bases and J gave up 0 bases, with 13 bases separating them. The germline V gene has CDR1 MNHEY and CDR2 SMNVEV (reference sequence). The CDR3 runs to 13 residues. Here the CDR3 DNA reads TGTGCCACAAGAGCCGGGCCCTCCTACGAGCAGTACTTC. This codes for CATRAGPSYEQYF.

The V call is TRBV30, the J call TRBJ2-1; 10 positions match TRBD2. This CDR3 is built from 19 residues. The V gene end was trimmed by 0 bases and the J gene end by 8 bases; junction bases not matched to a gene: 19. Germline V gives CDR1 GTSNPN, CDR2 SVGIG (reference sequence). CDR3 region: CAWSVLKGLASGRAYEQFF. In nucleotides, the CDR3 is TGTGCCTGGAGTGTACTTAAAGGCTTGGCTAGCGGGAGAGCCTATGAGCAGTTCTTC. The full variable domain, in which reference TRBV30 and TRBJ2-1 provide the parts outside the CDR3, is SQTIHQWPATLVQPVGSPLSLECTVEGTSNPNLYWYRQAAGRGLQLLFYSVGIGQISSEVPQNLSASRPQDRQFILSSKKLLLSDSGFYLCAWSVLKGLASGRAYEQFFGPGTRLTVL.